This T cell receptor beta chain was identified during a study of blood T cell repertoires in COVID-19. The repertoire was sequenced with immunoSEQ multiplex PCR; TCRdb's copy has only in-frame clones and lacks some. In the table there are over 200,000 clones, roughly 80% of which are singletons. The CDR3 sequence is 18 residues long. Material for sequencing was peripheral blood. This receptor was obtained from a woman between 65 and 79 years old with active or convalescent COVID-19. The gene calls are TRBV12-2 and TRBJ1-3. TRBV12-2 corresponds to a pseudogene. The CDR3 DNA reads TGTGCAAGTCGCTTAGCGAGGGAGGGGGGGCGGTCTGGAAACACCATATATTTT. This translates into CASRLAREGGRSGNTIYF.